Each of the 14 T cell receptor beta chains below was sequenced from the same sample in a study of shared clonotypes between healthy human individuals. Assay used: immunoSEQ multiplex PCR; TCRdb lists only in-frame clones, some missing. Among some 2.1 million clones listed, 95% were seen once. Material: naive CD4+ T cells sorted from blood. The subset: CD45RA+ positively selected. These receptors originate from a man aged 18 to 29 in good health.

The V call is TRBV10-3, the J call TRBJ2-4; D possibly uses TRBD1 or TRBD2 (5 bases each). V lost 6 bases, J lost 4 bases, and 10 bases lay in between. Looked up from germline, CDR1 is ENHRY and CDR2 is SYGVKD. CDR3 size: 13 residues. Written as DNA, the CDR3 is TGTGCCATCAGCGGGACGGAGAAAAACATTCAGTACTTC. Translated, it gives CAISGTEKNIQYF.

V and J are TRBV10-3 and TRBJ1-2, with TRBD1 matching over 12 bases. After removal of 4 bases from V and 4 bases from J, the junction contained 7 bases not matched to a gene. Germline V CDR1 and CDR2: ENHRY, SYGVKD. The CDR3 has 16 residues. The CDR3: CAISVGQGAASYGYTF. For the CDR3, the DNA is TGTGCCATCAGTGTGGGACAGGGGGCAGCTAGCTATGGCTACACCTTC.

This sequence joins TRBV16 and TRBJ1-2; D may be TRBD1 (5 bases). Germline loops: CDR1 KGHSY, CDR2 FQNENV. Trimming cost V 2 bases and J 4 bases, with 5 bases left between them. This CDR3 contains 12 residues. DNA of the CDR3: TGTGCCAGCAGCCAAGGGGGCTATGGCTACACCTTC. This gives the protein CASSQGGYGYTF.

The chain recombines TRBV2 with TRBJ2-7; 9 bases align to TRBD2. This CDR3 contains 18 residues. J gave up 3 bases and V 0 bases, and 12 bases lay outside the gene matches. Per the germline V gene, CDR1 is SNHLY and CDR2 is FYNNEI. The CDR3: CASSEALGLAGNHYEQYF. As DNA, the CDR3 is TGTGCCAGCAGTGAAGCGCTGGGGCTAGCGGGGAACCACTACGAGCAGTACTTC. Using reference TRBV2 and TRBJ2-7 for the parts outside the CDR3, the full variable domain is EPEVTQTPSHQVTQMGQEVILRCVPISNHLYFYWYRQILGQKVEFLVSFYNNEISEKSEIFDDQFSVERPDGSNFTLKIRSTKLEDSAMYFCASSEALGLAGNHYEQYFGPGTRLTVT.

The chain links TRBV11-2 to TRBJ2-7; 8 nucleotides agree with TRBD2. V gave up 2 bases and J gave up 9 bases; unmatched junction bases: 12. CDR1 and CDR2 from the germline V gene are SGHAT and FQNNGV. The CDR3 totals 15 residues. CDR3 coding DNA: TGTGCCAGCAGCTTACAAGAGGCCGGACTAGCCGTGCAGTACTTC. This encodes CASSLQEAGLAVQYF.

This chain's CDR3 is CASSYSSPGGGQPQHF. CDR3 nucleotides: TGTGCCAGCAGTTACTCGAGCCCGGGGGGGGGTCAGCCCCAGCATTTT. The chain couples TRBV6-6 to TRBJ1-5; D possibly corresponds to TRBD1 (5 bases). The CDR3 has 16 amino acids. Germline V lookup: CDR1 MNHNY, CDR2 SVGAGI (reference sequence). Deletions cut 0 bases from V and 6 bases from J, with 15 bases between.

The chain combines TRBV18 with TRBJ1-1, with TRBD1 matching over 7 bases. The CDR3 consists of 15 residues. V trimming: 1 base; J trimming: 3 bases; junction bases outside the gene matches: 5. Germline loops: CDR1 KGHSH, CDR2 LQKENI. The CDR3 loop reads CASSPQGAADTEAFF. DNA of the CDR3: TGTGCCAGCTCACCACAGGGGGCAGCGGACACTGAAGCTTTCTTT.

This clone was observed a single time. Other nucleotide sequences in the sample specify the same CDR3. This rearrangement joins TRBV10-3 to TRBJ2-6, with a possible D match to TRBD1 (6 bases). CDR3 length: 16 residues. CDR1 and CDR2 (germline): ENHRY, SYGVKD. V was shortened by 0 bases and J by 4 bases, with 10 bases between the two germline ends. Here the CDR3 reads CAISESGGAGANVLTF. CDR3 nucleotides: TGTGCCATCAGTGAGTCTGGGGGCGCCGGGGCCAACGTCCTGACTTTC.

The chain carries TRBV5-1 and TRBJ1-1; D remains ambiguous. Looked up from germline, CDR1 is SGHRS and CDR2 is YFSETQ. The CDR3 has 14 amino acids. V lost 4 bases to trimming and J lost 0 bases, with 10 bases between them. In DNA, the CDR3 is TGCGCCAGCAGCGTGATGGACGTGAACACTGAAGCTTTCTTT. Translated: CASSVMDVNTEAFF.

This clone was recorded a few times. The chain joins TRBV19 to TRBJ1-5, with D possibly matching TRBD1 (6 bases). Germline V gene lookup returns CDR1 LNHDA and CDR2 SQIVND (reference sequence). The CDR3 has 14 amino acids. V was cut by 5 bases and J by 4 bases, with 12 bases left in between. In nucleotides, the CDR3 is TGTGCCAGTAGTCAGGGGTTGGTGAATCAGCCCCAGCATTTT. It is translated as CASSQGLVNQPQHF.

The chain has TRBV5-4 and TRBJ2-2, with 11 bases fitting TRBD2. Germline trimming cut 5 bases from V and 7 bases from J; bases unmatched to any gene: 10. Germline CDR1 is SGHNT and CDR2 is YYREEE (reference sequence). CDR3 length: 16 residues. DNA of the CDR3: TGTGCCAGCAGGAGTAGCGGGAGGGGCCGTATCGGGGAGCTGTTTTTT. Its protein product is CASRSSGRGRIGELFF.

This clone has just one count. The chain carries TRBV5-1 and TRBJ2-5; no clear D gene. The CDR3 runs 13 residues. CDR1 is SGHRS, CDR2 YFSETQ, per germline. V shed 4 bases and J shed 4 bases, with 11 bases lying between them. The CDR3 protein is CASSRLAGETQYF. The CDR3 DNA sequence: TGCGCCAGCAGCCGGCTCGCAGGAGAGACCCAGTACTTC.

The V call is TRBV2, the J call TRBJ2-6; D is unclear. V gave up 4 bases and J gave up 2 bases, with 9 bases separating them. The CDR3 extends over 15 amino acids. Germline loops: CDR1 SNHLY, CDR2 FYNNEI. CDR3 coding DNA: TGTGCCAGCAGTGCTAACCGTGCTGGGGCCAACGTCCTGACTTTC. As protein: CASSANRAGANVLTF.

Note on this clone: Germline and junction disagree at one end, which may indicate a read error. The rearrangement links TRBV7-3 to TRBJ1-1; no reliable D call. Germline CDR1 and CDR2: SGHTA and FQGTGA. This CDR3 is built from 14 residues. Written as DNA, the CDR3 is TGTGCTAGCAGCGTGGCCCAGGTCAACCCTGAAGCTTTCTTT. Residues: CASSVAQVNPEAFF.